This T cell receptor (beta chain) was identified in a study of identical twins' blood T cells. Original handling: Per-library CDR3 reads ranged about 2 to 3.6 million; clonotypes, ~100,000 to ~550,000. MiXCR was run by TCRdb on the 5' RACE reads, yielding one entry per CDR3 protein. V and J calls and clone size were set by TCRdb, not the authors. The sample shows 350,000 to 400,000 distinct CDR3 sequences, around 30% of them seen only once. V trimming: 4 bases; J trimming: 6 bases; junction bases outside the gene matches: 19. The germline V gene encodes CDR1 DFQATT and CDR2 SNEGSKA (reference sequence). This CDR3 has 17 residues. Three pairs of healthy female monozygous twins were the donors. In this sample, this clonotype turned up a few times.

The receptor was isolated from a woman aged 18 to 49 in good health. The chain recombines TRBV20-1 with TRBJ2-7; 9 nucleotides agree with TRBD2. Sample: PBMCs. CDR3 nucleotide sequence: TGCAGTGCTACCGACACTTGGGGGACTAGCCCAAATAGCGAGCAGTACTTC. The encoded protein is CSATDTWGTSPNSEQYF.